The rows below give T cell receptor beta chains drawn from one sample of a study of shared clonotypes between healthy human individuals. Assay used: immunoSEQ multiplex PCR; TCRdb lists only in-frame clones, some missing. The data show 760,000 or so clones, roughly 96% seen once. The sequencing sample was made of naive CD8+ T cells sorted from blood. Receptors originate from a man in his thirties or forties in good health. Both conserved end residues are part of each CDR3. A D gene is named only where the DNA matches it firmly. Not every row has a clone size; where given, it reads once, few, many or a size class.

D | J | V | size | CDR3 | DNA
NA | TRBJ2-5 | TRBV29-1 | NA | CSVERVGEGETQYF | TGCAGCGTTGAGCGAGTGGGCGAGGGAGAGACCCAGTACTTC
NA | TRBJ1-4 | TRBV5-1 | NA | CASSLVSVRELLYEKLFF | TGCGCCAGCAGCTTGGTATCTGTCCGGGAGCTTCTATACGAAAAACTGTTTTTT
NA | TRBJ1-1 | TRBV11-2 | NA | CASSLKGGNTEAFF | TGTGCCAGCAGCTTAAAGGGCGGGAACACTGAAGCTTTCTTT
TRBD1 | TRBJ2-7 | TRBV6-6 | NA | CASSSTWTGGYEQYF | TGTGCCAGCAGTAGTACCTGGACAGGGGGCTACGAGCAGTACTTC
NA | TRBJ1-1 | TRBV6-5 | NA | CASRGPRAEAFF | TGTGCCAGCAGGGGCCCAAGGGCTGAAGCTTTCTTT
NA | TRBJ1-4 | TRBV9 | once | CASSAGTNEKLFF | TGTGCCAGCAGCGCCGGGACAAATGAAAAACTGTTTTTT
TRBD2 | TRBJ2-1 | TRBV6-1 | NA | CASSDSGDSSYNEQFF | TGTGCCAGCAGTGATAGCGGGGATAGCTCCTACAATGAGCAGTTCTTC
NA | TRBJ2-1 | TRBV20-1 | NA | CSARDHNEQFF | TGCAGTGCTAGAGATCACAATGAGCAGTTCTTC
NA | TRBJ1-1 | TRBV9 | NA | CASSVGRLNTEAFF | TGTGCCAGCAGCGTAGGCAGATTGAACACTGAAGCTTTCTTT
TRBD2 | TRBJ2-2 | TRBV5-1 | NA | CASSLWGSGRSGELFF | TGCGCCAGCAGCTTGTGGGGTAGCGGGAGATCCGGGGAGCTGTTTTTT
TRBD1 | TRBJ2-7 | TRBV29-1 | NA | CSVRPRDRENYEQYF | TGCAGCGTTCGCCCGCGAGACAGGGAGAACTACGAGCAGTACTTC
NA | TRBJ2-5 | TRBV10-2 | NA | CASSDTGVGTGETQYF | TGCGCCAGCAGCGACACTGGAGTAGGGACGGGTGAGACCCAGTACTTC
TRBD1 | TRBJ1-5 | TRBV7-8 | NA | CASNFRTGWNQPQHF | TGTGCCAGCAACTTCCGGACAGGGTGGAATCAGCCCCAGCATTTT
NA | TRBJ2-7 | TRBV7-3 | NA | CASSLQPGSSYEQYF | TGTGCCAGCAGCTTGCAACCGGGTTCTTCCTACGAGCAGTACTTC
TRBD2 | TRBJ2-2 | TRBV9 | NA | CASSGTSGRAGELFF | TGTGCCAGCAGCGGAACTAGCGGGAGGGCCGGGGAGCTGTTTTTT
NA | TRBJ1-1 | TRBV6-4 | once | CASSDSSTGNTEAFF | TGTGCCAGCAGTGACTCGTCGACAGGGAACACTGAAGCTTTCTTT
TRBD2 | TRBJ2-7 | TRBV27 | NA | CASSSGTSGIEQYF | TGTGCCAGCAGTTCCGGGACTAGCGGTATTGAGCAGTACTTC
TRBD2 | TRBJ2-7 | TRBV4-2 | NA | CASSQVYRTSVTNSYEQYF | TGTGCCAGCAGCCAAGTTTATCGGACTAGCGTGACGAACTCCTACGAGCAGTACTTC
NA | TRBJ2-2 | TRBV7-9 | NA | CASSLAFGETGELFF | TGTGCCAGCAGCCTCGCCTTCGGCGAGACCGGGGAGCTGTTTTTT
TRBD1 | TRBJ2-7 | TRBV28 | NA | CASSFLQKMTGGSPEQYF | TGTGCCAGCAGTTTTCTTCAAAAGATGACAGGGGGGTCACCGGAGCAGTACTTC
NA | TRBJ2-7 | TRBV11-2 | NA | CASSPRASSYEQYF | TGTGCCAGCAGCCCGAGGGCAAGCTCCTACGAGCAGTACTTC
TRBD2 | TRBJ2-1 | TRBV2 | once | CASRGTSGIYNEQFF | TGTGCCAGCAGAGGGACTAGCGGAATCTACAATGAGCAGTTCTTC
NA | TRBJ2-3 | TRBV4-3 | NA | CASSQDPGSTDTQYF | TGCGCCAGCAGCCAAGACCCGGGAAGCACAGATACGCAGTATTTT
TRBD1 | TRBJ2-7 | TRBV9 | NA | CASSEAGDRIYEQYF | TGTGCCAGCAGCGAGGCCGGGGACAGAATCTACGAGCAGTACTTC
TRBD2 | TRBJ2-1 | TRBV7-3 | NA | CASSLGLAGVNEQFF | TGTGCCAGCAGCTTAGGGCTAGCGGGAGTAAATGAGCAGTTCTTC
TRBD2 | TRBJ2-5 | TRBV11-2 | once | CASSPYYGGVETQYF | TGTGCCAGCAGCCCGTATTACGGGGGGGTTGAGACCCAGTACTTC
TRBD1 | TRBJ2-3 | TRBV9 | NA | CASSPTGADTQYF | TGTGCCAGCAGCCCGACAGGGGCAGATACGCAGTATTTT
NA | TRBJ1-1 | TRBV5-1 | NA | CASSPAGGSTEAFF | TGCGCCAGCAGCCCCGCGGGTGGGAGCACTGAAGCTTTCTTT
NA | TRBJ2-3 | TRBV27 | once | CASSSLSDTQYF | TGTGCCAGCAGTTCCCTATCAGATACGCAGTATTTT
NA | TRBJ2-1 | TRBV11-3 | once | CASSKGTQDMNEQFF | TGTGCCAGCAGCAAAGGGACCCAGGACATGAATGAGCAGTTCTTC
NA | TRBJ1-2 | TRBV7-9 | NA | CASSLPTAVYDGYTF | TGTGCCAGCAGCCTACCCACAGCCGTTTATGATGGCTACACCTTC
TRBD1 | TRBJ2-3 | TRBV9 | NA | CASSVGQGTDTQYF | TGTGCCAGCAGCGTCGGACAGGGAACAGATACGCAGTATTTT
NA | TRBJ2-3 | TRBV5-4 | NA | CASSFGTDTQYF | TGTGCCAGCAGCTTTGGCACAGATACGCAGTATTTT
NA | TRBJ2-7 | TRBV5-5 | NA | CASSLWTVGPYEQYF | TGTGCCAGCAGCTTATGGACAGTTGGACCCTACGAGCAGTACTTC
NA | TRBJ2-1 | TRBV5-4 | NA | CASSTRSYNEQFF | TGTGCCAGCAGCACCCGCTCCTACAATGAGCAGTTCTTC
TRBD2 | TRBJ2-7 | TRBV2 | NA | CASRQAGGRAYEQYF | TGTGCCAGCAGGCAGGCGGGCGGGAGGGCGTACGAGCAGTACTTC
TRBD2 | TRBJ2-2 | TRBV4-2 | NA | CASSQEEAGGTGELFF | TGTGCCAGCAGCCAAGAAGAAGCGGGAGGGACCGGGGAGCTGTTTTTT
NA | TRBJ1-5 | TRBV28 | NA | CASSELGGVNQPQHF | TGTGCCAGCAGTGAACTCGGAGGGGTGAATCAGCCCCAGCATTTT
TRBD2 | TRBJ2-1 | TRBV15 | NA | CATSRDGGFSGRRSNEQFF | TGTGCCACCAGCAGAGATGGGGGGTTTAGCGGGAGGAGGTCCAATGAGCAGTTCTTC